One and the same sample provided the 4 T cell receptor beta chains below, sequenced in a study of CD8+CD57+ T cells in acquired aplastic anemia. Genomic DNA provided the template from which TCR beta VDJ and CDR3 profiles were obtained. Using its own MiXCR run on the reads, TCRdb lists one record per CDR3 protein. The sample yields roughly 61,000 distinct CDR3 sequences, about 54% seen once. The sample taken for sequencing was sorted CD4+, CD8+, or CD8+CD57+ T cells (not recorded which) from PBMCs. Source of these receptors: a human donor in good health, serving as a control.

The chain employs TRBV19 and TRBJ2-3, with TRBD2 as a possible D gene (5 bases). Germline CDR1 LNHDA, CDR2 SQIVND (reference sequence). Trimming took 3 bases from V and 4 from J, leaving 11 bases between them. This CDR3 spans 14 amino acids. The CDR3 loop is CASSIRRGADTQYF. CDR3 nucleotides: TGTGCCAGTAGTATTCGCCGGGGAGCAGATACGCAGTATTTT.

The CDR3 reads CASSLMGGRAYNEQFF. The DNA for the CDR3 is TGCGCCAGCAGCTTGATGGGTGGGAGGGCTTACAATGAGCAGTTCTTC. The chain carries TRBV5-1 and TRBJ2-1; 7 bases line up with TRBD2. This CDR3 is 16 amino acids long. Unmatched junction bases numbered 8, after V lost 1 base and J lost 4 bases. The germline V gene has CDR1 SGHRS and CDR2 YFSETQ.

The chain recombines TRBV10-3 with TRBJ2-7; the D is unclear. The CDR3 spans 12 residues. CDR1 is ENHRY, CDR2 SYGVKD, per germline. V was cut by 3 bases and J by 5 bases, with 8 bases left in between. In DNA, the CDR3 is TGTGCCATCAGTGAAGACACTGACGAGCAGTACTTC. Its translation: CAISEDTDEQYF.

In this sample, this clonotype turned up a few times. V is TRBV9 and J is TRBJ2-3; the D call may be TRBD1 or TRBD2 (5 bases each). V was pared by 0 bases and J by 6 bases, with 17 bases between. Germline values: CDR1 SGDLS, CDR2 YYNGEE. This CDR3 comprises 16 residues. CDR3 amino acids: CASSVDVGVLADTQYF. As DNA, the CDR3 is TGTGCCAGCAGCGTAGACGTGGGGGTGTTGGCGGATACGCAGTATTTT.